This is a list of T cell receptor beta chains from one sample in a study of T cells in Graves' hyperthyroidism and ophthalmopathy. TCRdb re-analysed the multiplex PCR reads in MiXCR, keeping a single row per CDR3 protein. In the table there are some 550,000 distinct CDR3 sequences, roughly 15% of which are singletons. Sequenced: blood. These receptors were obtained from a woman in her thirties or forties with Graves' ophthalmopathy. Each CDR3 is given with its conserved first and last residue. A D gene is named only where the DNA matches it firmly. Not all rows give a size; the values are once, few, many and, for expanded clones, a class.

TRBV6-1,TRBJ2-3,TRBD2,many,TGTGCCAGCAGCCTAGCGGGAAAGACAGATACGCAGTATTTT,CASSLAGKTDTQYF
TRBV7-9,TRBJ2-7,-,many,TGTGCCAGCAGCCCTCGTGAAAGCTATGAGCAGTACTTC,CASSPRESYEQYF
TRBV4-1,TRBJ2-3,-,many,TGCGCCAGCAGCCAGCAGATCGGGGGAAGCACAGATACGCAGTATTTT,CASSQQIGGSTDTQYF
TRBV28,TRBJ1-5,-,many,TGTGCCAGCAGTCCACGGGGGCAGGGCCTGACGGGTCAGCCCCAGCATTTT,CASSPRGQGLTGQPQHF
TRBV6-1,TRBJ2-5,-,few,TGTGCCAGCAGTGAAGTGAGGGTCCGGGAGACCCAGTACTTC,CASSEVRVRETQYF
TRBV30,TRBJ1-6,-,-,TGTGCCTGGAGTGTACTTGTGGGTTCTAATTCACCCCTCCACTTT,CAWSVLVGSNSPLHF
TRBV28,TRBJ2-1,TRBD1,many,TGTGCCAGCAGTTTATTTGTGGGGACAGGGGCCTACAATGAGCAGTTCTTC,CASSLFVGTGAYNEQFF
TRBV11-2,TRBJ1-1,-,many,TGTGCCAGCAGCCGACCACAGGGATTAAACACTGAAGCTTTCTTT,CASSRPQGLNTEAFF
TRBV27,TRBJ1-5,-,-,TGTGCCAGCAGTTTGGCGCTCGGGGATCAGCCCCAGCATTTT,CASSLALGDQPQHF
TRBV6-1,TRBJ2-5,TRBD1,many,TGTGCCAGCAGTGAAGCGATGGGACAGGGAGGCGAGACCCAGTACTTC,CASSEAMGQGGETQYF
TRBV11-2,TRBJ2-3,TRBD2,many,TGTGCCAGCAGCCGGGAGGTCACAGATACGCAGTATTTT,CASSREVTDTQYF
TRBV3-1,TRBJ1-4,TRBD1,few,TGTGCCAGCAGCTACCTGGGACAGAAGAATGAAAAACTGTTTTTT,CASSYLGQKNEKLFF
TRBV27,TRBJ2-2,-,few,TGTGCCACCCTTCTCCCGACCGGGGAGCTGTTTTTT,CATLLPTGELFF
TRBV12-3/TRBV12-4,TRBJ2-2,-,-,TGTGCCAGCAGGGACCTGAACACCGGGGAGCTGTTTTTT,CASRDLNTGELFF
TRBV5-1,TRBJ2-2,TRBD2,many,TGCGCCAGCAGCTTGGATAGCGGGAGGAACACCGGGGAGCTGTTTTTT,CASSLDSGRNTGELFF
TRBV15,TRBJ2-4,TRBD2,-,TGTGCCACCAGCAGAGATTTGGCGGGAGGGTCCACCATTCAGTACTTC,CATSRDLAGGSTIQYF
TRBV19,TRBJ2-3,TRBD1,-,TGTGCCACCAGGATGGCAGGGGGCGTAGATACGCAGTATTTT,CATRMAGGVDTQYF
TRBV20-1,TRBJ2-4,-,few,TGCAGTGCTAGAGAACCCCCGCTAGCCAAAAACATTCAGTACTTC,CSAREPPLAKNIQYF
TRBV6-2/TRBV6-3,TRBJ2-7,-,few,TGTGCCAGCACCCCGGAGGGCCTCAACTCCTACGAGCAGTACTTC,CASTPEGLNSYEQYF
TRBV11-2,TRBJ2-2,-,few,TGTGCCAGCAGCTTATCAGGGTTCACCGGGGAGCTGTTTTTT,CASSLSGFTGELFF
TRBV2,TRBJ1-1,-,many,TGTGCCAGCGGCAGGGAAAAGAACACTGAAGCTTTCTTT,CASGREKNTEAFF
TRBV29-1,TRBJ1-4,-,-,TGCAGCGTTGAAGAGGGTGGGGACGAAAAACTGTTTTTT,CSVEEGGDEKLFF
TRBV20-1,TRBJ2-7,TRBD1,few,TGCAGTGCTAGGTGGACAGGGGGTAACTACGAGCAGTACTTC,CSARWTGGNYEQYF
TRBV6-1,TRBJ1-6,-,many,TGTGCCAGCACCCATACCTATTTTCAGGGTGAATCCTATAATTCACCCCTCCACTTT,CASTHTYFQGESYNSPLHF
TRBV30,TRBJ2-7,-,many,TGTGCCTGGGGGGTCTCCTACGAGCAGTACTTC,CAWGVSYEQYF
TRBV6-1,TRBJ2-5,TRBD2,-,TGTGCCAGCAGCCCTGGGGGGCGGGGGGGCCGAGAGACCCAGTACTTC,CASSPGGRGGRETQYF
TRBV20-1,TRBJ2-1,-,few,TGCAGTGCTAGAGCCTCCCCAAGGTCCTACAATGAGCAGTTCTTC,CSARASPRSYNEQFF
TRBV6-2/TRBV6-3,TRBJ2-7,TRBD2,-,TGTGCCAGCAGAGGGACTAGCGGGGGAAGCGAGCAGTACTTC,CASRGTSGGSEQYF
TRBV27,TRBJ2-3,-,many,TGTGCCAGCAGTTTCTGGGCAGGCTTAACAGATACGCAGTATTTT,CASSFWAGLTDTQYF
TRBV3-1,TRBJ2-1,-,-,TGTGCCAGCAGCCAAGAGGCCACCGGGGCCCGTTTTGGGGCCTACAATGAGCAGTTCTTC,CASSQEATGARFGAYNEQFF
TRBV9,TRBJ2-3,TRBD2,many,TGTGCCAGCAGCGTAGAGGGGACTATGGGTACGCAGTATTTT,CASSVEGTMGTQYF
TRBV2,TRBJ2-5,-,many,TGTGCCAGCAGTAGAGGGGGAGCGGAGACCCAGTACTTC,CASSRGGAETQYF
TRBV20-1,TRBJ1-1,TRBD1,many,TGCAGTGCTAGAGACCCGGACAGGGACACTGAAGCTTTCTTT,CSARDPDRDTEAFF
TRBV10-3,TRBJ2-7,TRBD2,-,TGTGCCATCAGTGAGGGGGCTAGCGGGGGAATCCACGAGCAGTACTTC,CAISEGASGGIHEQYF
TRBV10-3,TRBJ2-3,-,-,TGTGCCATCAGATCAACCCAACTGGGCGGGACGCGAGATACGCAGTATTTT,CAIRSTQLGGTRDTQYF
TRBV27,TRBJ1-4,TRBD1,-,TGTGCCAGCAGTCAAGGATTGGGACAGGGTAACGAAAAACTGTTTTTT,CASSQGLGQGNEKLFF
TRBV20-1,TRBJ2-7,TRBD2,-,TGCAGTGCTAGGACTAGCGGGAGCGCCAACGAGCAGTACTTC,CSARTSGSANEQYF
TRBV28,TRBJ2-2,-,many,TGTGCCAGCAGTAGTTTGACAGGAGGTACCGGGGAGCTGTTTTTT,CASSSLTGGTGELFF
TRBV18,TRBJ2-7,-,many,TGTGCCAGCTCCCCTAATGTTCAGTCCTACGAGCAGTACTTC,CASSPNVQSYEQYF
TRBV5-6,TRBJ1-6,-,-,TGTGCCAGCAGCCACAGGGATCCACGCGTTTCACCCCTCCACTTT,CASSHRDPRVSPLHF
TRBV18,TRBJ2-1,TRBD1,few,TGTGCCAGCTCACCCGACAGGGGAAGAACCGACAATGAGCAGTTCTTC,CASSPDRGRTDNEQFF